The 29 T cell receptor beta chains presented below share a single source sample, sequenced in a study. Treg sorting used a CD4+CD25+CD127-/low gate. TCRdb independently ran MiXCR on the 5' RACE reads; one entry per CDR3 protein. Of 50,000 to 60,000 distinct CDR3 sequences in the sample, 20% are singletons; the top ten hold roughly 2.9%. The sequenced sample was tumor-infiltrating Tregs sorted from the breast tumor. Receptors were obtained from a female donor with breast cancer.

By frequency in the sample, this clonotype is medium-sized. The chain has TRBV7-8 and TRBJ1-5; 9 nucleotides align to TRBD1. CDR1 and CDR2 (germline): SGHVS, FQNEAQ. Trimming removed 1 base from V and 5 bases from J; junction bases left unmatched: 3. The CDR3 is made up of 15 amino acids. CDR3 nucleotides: TGTGCCAGCAGCTTAGGTCGGACAGGGGATCAGCCCCAGCATTTT. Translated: CASSLGRTGDQPQHF.

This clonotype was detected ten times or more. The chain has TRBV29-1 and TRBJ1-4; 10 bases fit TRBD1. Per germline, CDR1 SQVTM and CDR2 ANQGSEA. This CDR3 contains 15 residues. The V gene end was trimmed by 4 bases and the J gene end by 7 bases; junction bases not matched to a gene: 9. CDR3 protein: CSVVDGGQGTEKLFF. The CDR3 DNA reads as TGCAGCGTTGTCGATGGGGGACAGGGGACTGAAAAACTGTTTTTT.

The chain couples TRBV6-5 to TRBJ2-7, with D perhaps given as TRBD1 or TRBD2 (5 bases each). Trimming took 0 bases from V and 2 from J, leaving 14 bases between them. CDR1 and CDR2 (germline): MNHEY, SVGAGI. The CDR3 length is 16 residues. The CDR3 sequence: CASSYSKGRDPYEQYF. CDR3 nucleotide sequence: TGTGCCAGCAGTTACTCGAAGGGCAGGGACCCCTACGAGCAGTACTTC.

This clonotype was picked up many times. The CDR3 region has the DNA TGCGCCAGCAGCTCCGGGACCCACAATGAGCAGTTCTTC. It translates to CASSSGTHNEQFF. This rearrangement joins TRBV5-1 to TRBJ2-1; D tentatively fits TRBD1 or TRBD2 (5 bases each). The CDR3 spans 13 residues. Germline values: CDR1 SGHRS, CDR2 YFSETQ. V shed 3 bases and J shed 5 bases, with 9 bases lying between them.

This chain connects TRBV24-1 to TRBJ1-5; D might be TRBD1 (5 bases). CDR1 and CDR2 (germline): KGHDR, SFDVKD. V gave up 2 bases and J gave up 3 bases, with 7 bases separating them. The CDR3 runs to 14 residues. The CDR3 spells CATSDSGYNQPQHF. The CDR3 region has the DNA TGTGCCACCAGTGATTCAGGGTACAATCAGCCCCAGCATTTT.

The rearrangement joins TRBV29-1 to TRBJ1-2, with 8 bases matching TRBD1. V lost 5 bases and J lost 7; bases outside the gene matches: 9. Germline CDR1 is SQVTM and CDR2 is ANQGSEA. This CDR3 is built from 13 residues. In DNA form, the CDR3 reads TGCAGCGTTCCGGACAGGGCTGTGGGTGGCTACACCTTC. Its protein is CSVPDRAVGGYTF.

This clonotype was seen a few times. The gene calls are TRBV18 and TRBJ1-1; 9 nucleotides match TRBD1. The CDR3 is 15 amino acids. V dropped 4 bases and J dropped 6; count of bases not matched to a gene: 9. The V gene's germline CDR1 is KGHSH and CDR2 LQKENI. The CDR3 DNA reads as TGTGCCAGCTCACGTAGGGACAGGGATCTTGCTGAAGCTTTCTTT. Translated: CASSRRDRDLAEAFF.

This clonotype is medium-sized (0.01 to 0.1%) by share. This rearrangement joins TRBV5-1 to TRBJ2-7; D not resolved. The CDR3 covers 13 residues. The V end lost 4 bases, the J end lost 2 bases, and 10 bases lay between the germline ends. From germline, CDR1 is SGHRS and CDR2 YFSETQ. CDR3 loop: CASSADGTYEQYF. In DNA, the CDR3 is TGCGCCAGCAGCGCGGACGGAACCTACGAGCAGTACTTC.

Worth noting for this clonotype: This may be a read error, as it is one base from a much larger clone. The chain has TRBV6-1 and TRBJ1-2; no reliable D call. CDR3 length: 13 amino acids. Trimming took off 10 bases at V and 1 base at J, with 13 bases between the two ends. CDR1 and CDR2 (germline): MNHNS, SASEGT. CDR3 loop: CATRLDLNYGYTF. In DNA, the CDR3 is TGTGCCACCAGATTAGACCTTAACTATGGCTACACCTTC.

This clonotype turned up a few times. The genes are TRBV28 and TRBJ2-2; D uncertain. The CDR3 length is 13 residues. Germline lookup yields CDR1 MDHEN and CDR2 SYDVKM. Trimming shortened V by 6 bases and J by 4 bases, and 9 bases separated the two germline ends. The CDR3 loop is CASSKQATGELFF. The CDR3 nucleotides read TGTGCCAGCAGCAAGCAAGCCACCGGGGAGCTGTTTTTT.

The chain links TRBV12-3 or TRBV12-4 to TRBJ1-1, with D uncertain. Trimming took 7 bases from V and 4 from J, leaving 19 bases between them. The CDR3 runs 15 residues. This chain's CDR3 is CASTPQMRVSTEAFF. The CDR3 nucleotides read TGTGCCAGCACCCCACAAATGCGGGTTTCCACTGAAGCTTTCTTT.

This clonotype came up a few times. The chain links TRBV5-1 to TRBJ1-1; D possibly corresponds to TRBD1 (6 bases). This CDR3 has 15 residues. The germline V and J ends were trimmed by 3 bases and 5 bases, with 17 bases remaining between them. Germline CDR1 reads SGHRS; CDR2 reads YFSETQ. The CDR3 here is CASSSTQGVGTEAFF. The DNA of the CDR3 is TGCGCCAGCAGCTCCACACAGGGTGTAGGGACTGAAGCTTTCTTT.

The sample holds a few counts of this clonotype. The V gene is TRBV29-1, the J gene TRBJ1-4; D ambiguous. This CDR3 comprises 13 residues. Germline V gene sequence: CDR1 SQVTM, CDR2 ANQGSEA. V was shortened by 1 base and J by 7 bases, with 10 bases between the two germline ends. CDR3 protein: CSVEVRRGEKLFF. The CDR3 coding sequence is TGCAGCGTTGAAGTCAGGCGGGGTGAAAAACTGTTTTTT.

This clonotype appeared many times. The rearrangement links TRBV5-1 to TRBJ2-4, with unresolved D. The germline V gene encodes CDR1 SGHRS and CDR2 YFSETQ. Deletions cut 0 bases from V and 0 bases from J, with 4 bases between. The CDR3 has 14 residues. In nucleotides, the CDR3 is TGCGCCAGCAGCTTGGCAGAAGCCAAAAACATTCAGTACTTC. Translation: CASSLAEAKNIQYF.

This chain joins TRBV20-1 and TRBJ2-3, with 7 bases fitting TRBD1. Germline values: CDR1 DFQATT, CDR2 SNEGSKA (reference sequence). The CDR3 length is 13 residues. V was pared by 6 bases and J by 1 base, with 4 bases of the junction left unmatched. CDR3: CSAPGTGTDTQYF. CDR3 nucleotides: TGCAGTGCCCCCGGGACAGGCACAGATACGCAGTATTTT.

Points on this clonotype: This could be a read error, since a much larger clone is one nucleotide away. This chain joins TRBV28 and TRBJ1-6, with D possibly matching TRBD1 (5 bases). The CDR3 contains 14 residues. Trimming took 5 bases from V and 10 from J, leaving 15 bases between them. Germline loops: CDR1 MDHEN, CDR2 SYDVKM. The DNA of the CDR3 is TGTGCCAGCAGTAGCCGGACATGGTCCTCACCCCTCCACTTT. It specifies CASSSRTWSSPLHF.

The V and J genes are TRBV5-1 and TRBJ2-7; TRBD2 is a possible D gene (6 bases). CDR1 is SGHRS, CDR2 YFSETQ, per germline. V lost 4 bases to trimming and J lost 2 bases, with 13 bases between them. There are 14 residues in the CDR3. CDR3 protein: CASSPGGKTYEQYF. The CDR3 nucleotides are TGCGCCAGCAGCCCTGGGGGGAAAACCTACGAGCAGTACTTC.

In DNA form, the CDR3 reads TGCGCCAGCAGCTTTGGACCAGCGAAGACAGATACGCAGTATTTT. Protein: CASSFGPAKTDTQYF. This chain joins TRBV5-1 and TRBJ2-3; no reliable D call. CDR1 is SGHRS and CDR2 is YFSETQ in the germline V gene. The V end was cut by 2 bases, the J end by 3 bases, with 13 bases between. The CDR3 spans 15 residues.

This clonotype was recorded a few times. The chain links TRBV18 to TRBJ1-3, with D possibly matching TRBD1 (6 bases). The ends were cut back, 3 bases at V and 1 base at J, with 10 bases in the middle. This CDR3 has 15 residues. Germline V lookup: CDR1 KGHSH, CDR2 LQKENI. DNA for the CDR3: TGTGCCAGCTCACCCTCGACAGGATCTGGAAACACCATATATTTT. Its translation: CASSPSTGSGNTIYF.

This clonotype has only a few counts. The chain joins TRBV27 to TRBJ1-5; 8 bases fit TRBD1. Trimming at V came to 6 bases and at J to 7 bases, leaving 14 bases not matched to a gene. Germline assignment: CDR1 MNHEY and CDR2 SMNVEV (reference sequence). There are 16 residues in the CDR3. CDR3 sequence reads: CASSPEGQATWQPQHF. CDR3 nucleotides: TGTGCCAGCAGCCCCGAGGGACAGGCGACATGGCAGCCCCAGCATTTT.

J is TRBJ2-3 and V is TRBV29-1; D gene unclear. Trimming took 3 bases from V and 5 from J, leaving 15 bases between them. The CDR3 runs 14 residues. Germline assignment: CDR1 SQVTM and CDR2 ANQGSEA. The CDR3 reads CSVERTARGDTQYF. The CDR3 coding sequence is TGCAGCGTTGAGAGAACGGCCCGTGGAGATACGCAGTATTTT.

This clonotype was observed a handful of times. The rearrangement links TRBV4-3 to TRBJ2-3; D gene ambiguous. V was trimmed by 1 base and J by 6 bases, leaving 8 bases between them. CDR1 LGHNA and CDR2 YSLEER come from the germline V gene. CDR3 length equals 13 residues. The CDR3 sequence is CASSQGPGDTQYF. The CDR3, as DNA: TGCGCCAGCAGCCAAGGTCCTGGTGATACGCAGTATTTT.

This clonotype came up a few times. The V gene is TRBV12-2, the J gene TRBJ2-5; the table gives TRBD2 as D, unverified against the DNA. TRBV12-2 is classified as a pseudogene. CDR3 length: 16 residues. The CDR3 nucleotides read TGTGCAAGTCCCTCGTTTGAGGGAGTTGTCCAAGAGACCCAGTACTTC. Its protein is CASPSFEGVVQETQYF.

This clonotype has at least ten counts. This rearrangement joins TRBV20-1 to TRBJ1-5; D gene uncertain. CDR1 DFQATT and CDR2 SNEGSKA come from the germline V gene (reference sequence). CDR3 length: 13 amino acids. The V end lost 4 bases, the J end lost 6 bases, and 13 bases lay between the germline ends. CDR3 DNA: TGCAGTGCTATTGAAGGGTTTCGTCAGCCCCAGCATTTT. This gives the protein CSAIEGFRQPQHF.

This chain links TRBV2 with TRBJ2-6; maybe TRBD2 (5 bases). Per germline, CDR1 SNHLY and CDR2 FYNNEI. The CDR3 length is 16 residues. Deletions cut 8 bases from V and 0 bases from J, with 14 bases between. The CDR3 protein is CASGGITFSGANVLTF. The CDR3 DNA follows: TGTGCCAGCGGAGGAATTACCTTCTCTGGGGCCAACGTCCTGACTTTC.

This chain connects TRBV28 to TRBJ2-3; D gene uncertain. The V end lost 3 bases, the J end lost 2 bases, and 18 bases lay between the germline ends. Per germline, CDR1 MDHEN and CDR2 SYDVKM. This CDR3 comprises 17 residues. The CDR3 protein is CASSFLLVGRPTDTQYF. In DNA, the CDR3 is TGTGCCAGCAGTTTTCTTTTAGTGGGCCGACCCACAGATACGCAGTATTTT.

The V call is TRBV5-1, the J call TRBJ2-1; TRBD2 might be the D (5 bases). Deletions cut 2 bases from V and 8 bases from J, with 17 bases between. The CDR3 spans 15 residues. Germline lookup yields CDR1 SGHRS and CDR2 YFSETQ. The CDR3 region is CASSFGDRAVDEQFF. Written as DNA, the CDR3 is TGCGCCAGCAGCTTCGGGGATAGGGCAGTGGATGAGCAGTTCTTC.

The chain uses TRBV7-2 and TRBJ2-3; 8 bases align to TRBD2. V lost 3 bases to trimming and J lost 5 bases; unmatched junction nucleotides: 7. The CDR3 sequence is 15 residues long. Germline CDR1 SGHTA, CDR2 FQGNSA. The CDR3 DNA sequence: TGTGCCAGCAGCTTTCGGGAGGGCCGAAAAGATACGCAGTATTTT. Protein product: CASSFREGRKDTQYF.

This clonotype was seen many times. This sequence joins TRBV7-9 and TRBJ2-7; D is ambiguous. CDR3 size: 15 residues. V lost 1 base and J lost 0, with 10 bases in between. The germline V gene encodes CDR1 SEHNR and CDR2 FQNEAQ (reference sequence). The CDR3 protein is CASSLGTGRSYEQYF. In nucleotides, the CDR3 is TGTGCCAGCAGCTTAGGTACGGGCCGCTCCTACGAGCAGTACTTC.